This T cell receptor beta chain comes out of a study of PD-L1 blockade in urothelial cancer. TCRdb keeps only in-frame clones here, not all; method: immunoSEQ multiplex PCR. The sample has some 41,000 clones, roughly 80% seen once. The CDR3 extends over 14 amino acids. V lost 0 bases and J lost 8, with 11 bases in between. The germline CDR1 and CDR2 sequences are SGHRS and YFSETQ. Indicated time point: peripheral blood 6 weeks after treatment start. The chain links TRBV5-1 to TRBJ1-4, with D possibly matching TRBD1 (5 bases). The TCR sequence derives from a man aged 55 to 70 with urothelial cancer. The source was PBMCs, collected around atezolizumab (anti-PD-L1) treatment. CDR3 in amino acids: CASSLETRGEKLFF. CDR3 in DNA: TGCGCCAGCAGCTTGGAGACAAGGGGAGAAAAACTGTTTTTT.